The 29 T cell receptor beta chains given below trace back to one sample, sequenced in a study of beta chain features in type 1 diabetes. Their cognate antigens are unknown. Study results and caveats: In every one of the four CD4+ subsets, TCRB CDR3s were moderately but significantly shorter in Type 1 diabetes patients.

The sequenced template was cDNA made from the entire isolated RNA. Repertoires were generated with immunoSEQ multiplex PCR, while TCRdb's copy carries only in-frame clones and drops some. The sample includes about 700,000 clones, about an eighth of them seen just once. The source material was naive CD4+ T cells from blood. The source of these receptors is a man aged 18-30 years with type 1 diabetes.

J is TRBJ1-4 and V is TRBV14; D unresolved. The CDR3 has 14 amino acids. Trimming left V 1 base short and J 7 bases short, with 10 bases between. Germline CDR1 SGHDN, CDR2 FVKESK. CDR3 nucleotide sequence: TGTGCCAGCAGCCAAGTAGGTGACGGTGAAAAACTGTTTTTT. Translated, it gives CASSQVGDGEKLFF.

Written as DNA, the CDR3 is TGTGCCAGTAGTCTTAACAGGGAGGGCCAGTTCTTC. This codes for CASSLNREGQFF. This chain joins TRBV19 and TRBJ2-1, with D possibly matching TRBD2 (7 bases). Trimming took 5 bases from V and 13 from J, leaving 15 bases between them. The germline CDR1 and CDR2 sequences are LNHDA and SQIVND (reference sequence). This CDR3 is 12 amino acids long. Full variable domain (remainder filled in from reference TRBV19 and TRBJ2-1): DGGITQSPKYLFRKEGQNVTLSCEQNLNHDAMYWYRQDPGQGLRLIYYSQIVNDFQKGDIAEGYSVSREKKESFPLTVTSAQKNPTAFYLCASSLNREGQFFGPGTRLTVL.

The rearrangement links TRBV9 to TRBJ1-1, with D tentatively TRBD1 (6 bases). V lost 6 bases and J 2 bases, leaving 14 bases between the germline ends. CDR1 is SGDLS, CDR2 YYNGEE, per germline. The CDR3 consists of 14 residues. The CDR3 DNA reads as TGTGCCAGCACCCTGGGGGCCGAAAACACTGAAGCTTTCTTT. Its translation is CASTLGAENTEAFF.

This clone was picked up a small number of times. The genes are TRBV7-9 and TRBJ2-1; TRBD2 is a possible D gene (5 bases). This CDR3 spans 13 amino acids. Germline V gene lookup returns CDR1 SEHNR and CDR2 FQNEAQ (reference sequence). V dropped 3 bases and J dropped 5 bases, with 8 bases sitting between them. Here the CDR3 DNA reads TGTGCCAGCAGCTTTACTAGAAACAATGAGCAGTTCTTC. Translated, it gives CASSFTRNNEQFF.

The gene calls are TRBV6-4 and TRBJ1-2; possibly TRBD1 for D (6 bases). The CDR3 extends over 14 amino acids. Germline V lookup: CDR1 MRHNA, CDR2 SNTAGT. Trimming pared 7 bases from V and 8 bases from J, leaving 20 bases between. This chain's CDR3 is CASTPEMGARGYTF. CDR3 DNA: TGTGCCAGCACCCCGGAGATGGGGGCTAGAGGCTACACCTTC.

The chain combines TRBV29-1 with TRBJ1-3; D is uncertain. Between the trimmed V and J ends, which lost 3 bases and 7 bases, there was a span of 10 bases. This CDR3 has 12 amino acids. Germline V gene data show CDR1 as SQVTM and CDR2 as ANQGSEA. The CDR3 bases are TGCAGCGTTGACGGGCAACGGAACACCATATATTTT. Translated, it gives CSVDGQRNTIYF.

This clone showed up just a few times. This sequence joins TRBV5-1 and TRBJ2-5; TRBD2 might be the D (6 bases). Germline values: CDR1 SGHRS, CDR2 YFSETQ. The CDR3 length is 15 residues. Trimming shortened V by 3 bases and J by 5 bases, and 17 bases separated the two germline ends. As DNA, the CDR3 is TGCGCCAGCAGCTCTCGGGGGAGCATTCTGGAGACCCAGTACTTC. Its translation: CASSSRGSILETQYF.

This chain connects TRBV2 to TRBJ1-4, with TRBD1 matching 7 bases. The CDR3 consists of 15 residues. CDR1 SNHLY and CDR2 FYNNEI come from the germline V gene. V was clipped by 6 bases and J by 8 bases; unmatched bases: 12. CDR3 protein: CASSSGGGLGEKLFF. In DNA, the CDR3 is TGTGCCAGCAGCTCTGGAGGGGGCCTTGGGGAAAAACTGTTTTTT.

This clone was counted only a few times. V usage is TRBV29-1 and J usage is TRBJ1-1; D is unresolved. V lost 4 bases, J lost 6 bases, and 15 bases lay in between. This CDR3 is 13 amino acids long. The V gene's germline CDR1 is SQVTM and CDR2 ANQGSEA. The CDR3 reads CSVGSSRIAEAFF. The CDR3 DNA is TGCAGCGTTGGGTCCTCCCGGATCGCTGAAGCTTTCTTT.

This rearrangement joins TRBV18 to TRBJ1-1; maybe TRBD1 (6 bases). This CDR3 is built from 15 residues. CDR1 and CDR2 (germline): KGHSH, LQKENI. Trimming removed 3 bases from V and 0 bases from J, with 11 bases in between. The CDR3 is CASSPRTDMNTEAFF. As DNA, the CDR3 is TGTGCCAGCTCACCCCGGACAGACATGAACACTGAAGCTTTCTTT.

This clone was recorded a few times. The V and J genes are TRBV15 and TRBJ2-4; 7 bases are shared with TRBD1. This CDR3 region has 18 residues. Germline V lookup: CDR1 LNHNV, CDR2 YYDKDF (reference sequence). Unmatched junction bases numbered 11, after V lost 3 bases and J lost 0 bases. The CDR3 loop reads CATSRAEGGVSAKNIQYF. The CDR3 nucleotides are TGTGCCACCAGCAGGGCCGAAGGGGGCGTATCAGCCAAAAACATTCAGTACTTC. The variable domain in full, with the rest retrieved from reference TRBV15 and TRBJ2-4, is DAMVIQNPRYQVTQFGKPVTLSCSQTLNHNVMYWYQQKSSQAPKLLFHYYDKDFNNEADTPDNFQSRRPNTSFCFLDIRSPGLGDTAMYLCATSRAEGGVSAKNIQYFGAGTRLSVL.

V is TRBV5-4 and J is TRBJ1-2, with D perhaps matching TRBD1 (6 bases). V lost 0 bases and J lost 4, with 19 bases in between. The CDR3 consists of 17 residues. Germline V gene sequence: CDR1 SGHNT, CDR2 YYREEE (reference sequence). The CDR3 here is CASSLGSGGDFSYGYTF. The CDR3 coding sequence is TGTGCCAGCAGCTTGGGAAGCGGGGGCGATTTTAGCTATGGCTACACCTTC.

In this sample, this clone turned up a few times. The chain employs TRBV5-1 and TRBJ2-1; D is uncertain. This CDR3 spans 13 amino acids. Germline CDR1 and CDR2: SGHRS and YFSETQ. V shed 7 bases and J shed 1 base, with 9 bases lying between them. For the CDR3, the DNA is TGCGCCAGCCGGACGAATTCCTACAATGAGCAGTTCTTC. It yields the protein CASRTNSYNEQFF.

Turning to this clone: The sample has other DNA sequences that encode this CDR3 too. The chain joins TRBV5-1 to TRBJ2-7, with 7 positions matching TRBD1. The trim removed 0 bases at V and 4 bases at J, leaving 4 bases unmatched. CDR3 length equals 14 residues. CDR1 is SGHRS and CDR2 is YFSETQ in the germline V gene. CDR3 bases: TGCGCCAGCAGCTTGGGTGGGACAGCTTACGAGCAGTACTTC. It translates to CASSLGGTAYEQYF. The full variable domain, completed using reference TRBV5-1 and TRBJ2-7, is KAGVTQTPRYLIKTRGQQVTLSCSPISGHRSVSWYQQTPGQGLQFLFEYFSETQRNKGNFPGRFSGRQFSNSRSEMNVSTLELGDSALYLCASSLGGTAYEQYFGPGTRLTVT.

This clone was observed a handful of times. The chain joins TRBV9 to TRBJ1-1; D remains ambiguous. The CDR3 is made up of 16 amino acids. Germline V gene sequence: CDR1 SGDLS, CDR2 YYNGEE. Trimming took off 3 bases at V and 1 base at J, with 16 bases between the two ends. CDR3 coding DNA: TGTGCCAGCAGCGCCGGCGCCCTACGCGGGAACACTGAAGCTTTCTTT. Translated: CASSAGALRGNTEAFF.

V is TRBV7-8 and J is TRBJ1-1, with 8 bases that match TRBD1. The V segment lost 0 bases and the J segment 4 bases; nucleotides outside the gene matches: 7. There are 16 residues in the CDR3. The germline V gene has CDR1 SGHVS and CDR2 FQNEAQ. CDR3 in amino acids: CASSLATTGAGTEAFF. The CDR3 nucleotides read TGTGCCAGCAGCTTAGCTACGACAGGGGCGGGCACTGAAGCTTTCTTT.

The chain joins TRBV7-2 to TRBJ2-7; 9 bases match TRBD1. The trim removed 3 bases at V and 5 bases at J, leaving 5 bases unmatched. Germline CDR1 SGHTA, CDR2 FQGNSA. The CDR3 sequence is 14 residues long. The CDR3: CASSLVTGGHEQYF. In DNA, the CDR3 is TGTGCCAGCAGCTTGGTCACAGGGGGCCACGAGCAGTACTTC.

The chain employs TRBV19 and TRBJ2-7; D is perhaps TRBD1 or TRBD2 (5 bases each). Trimming left V 7 bases short and J 5 bases short, with 21 bases between. Germline lookup yields CDR1 LNHDA and CDR2 SQIVND (reference sequence). CDR3 length: 15 residues. The chain's CDR3 is CASTPAPRGTDEQYF. The CDR3 nucleotides are TGTGCCAGTACCCCAGCACCGAGGGGTACCGACGAGCAGTACTTC. Full variable domain (outside the CDR3, taken from reference TRBV19 and TRBJ2-7): DGGITQSPKYLFRKEGQNVTLSCEQNLNHDAMYWYRQDPGQGLRLIYYSQIVNDFQKGDIAEGYSVSREKKESFPLTVTSAQKNPTAFYLCASTPAPRGTDEQYFGPGTRLTVT.

This clone has a handful of counts. This chain joins TRBV7-9 and TRBJ2-3; 8 bases are a match to TRBD1. CDR3 size: 14 residues. The ends lost 7 bases at V and 4 bases at J; junction bases unmatched: 7. Germline V gene lookup returns CDR1 SEHNR and CDR2 FQNEAQ (reference sequence). The CDR3 DNA reads as TGTGCCAGCAACTATCAGGGGGCCCCAGATACGCAGTATTTT. As protein: CASNYQGAPDTQYF.

This clone occurred a few times. V usage is TRBV5-6 and J usage is TRBJ1-1; D possibly corresponds to TRBD1 (5 bases). The CDR3 consists of 16 residues. Trimming stripped 0 bases from V and 5 bases from J, with 17 bases between. Germline CDR1 and CDR2: SGHDT and YYEEEE. CDR3 nucleotide sequence: TGTGCCAGCAGCTTGGTGGGCAGGGAAGCTACAACTGAAGCTTTCTTT. It translates to CASSLVGREATTEAFF.

This clone was counted a few times. DNA of the CDR3: TGTGCCAGCAGCCAAGATTCGCCAGGTTTAAGCTCCTACGAGCAGTACTTC. Amino acid sequence: CASSQDSPGLSSYEQYF. The V and J genes are TRBV4-2 and TRBJ2-7; no reliable D call. Germline CDR1 LGHNA, CDR2 YNFKEQ. This CDR3 has 17 amino acids. The V end was cut by 0 bases, the J end by 0 bases, with 15 bases between.

The chain recombines TRBV7-9 with TRBJ1-5, with 8 bases that match TRBD1. CDR1 and CDR2 from the germline V gene are SEHNR and FQNEAQ (reference sequence). CDR3 length equals 17 residues. The ends lost 0 bases at V and 3 bases at J; junction bases unmatched: 7. The CDR3 DNA follows: TGTGCCAGCAGCTTAGCGGGACAGGCGGGTTTCAATCAGCCCCAGCATTTT. Amino acid sequence: CASSLAGQAGFNQPQHF.

This sequence joins TRBV7-9 and TRBJ2-2; D remains unclear. Trimming took off 5 bases at V and 4 bases at J, with 14 bases between the two ends. Germline CDR1 reads SEHNR; CDR2 reads FQNEAQ (reference sequence). The CDR3 sequence is 15 residues long. The CDR3 DNA is TGTGCCAGCAGCCCCATAAGTTTTGGCACCGGGGAGCTGTTTTTT. Encoded protein: CASSPISFGTGELFF.

This clone was recorded a few times. The CDR3 is CSAPREGAAFF. CDR3 nucleotides: TGCAGTGCTCCTCGAGAGGGTGCAGCTTTCTTT. The V and J genes are TRBV20-1 and TRBJ1-1; no definite D call. There are 11 residues in the CDR3. In germline, CDR1 is DFQATT, CDR2 SNEGSKA (reference sequence). With 5 bases removed from V and 10 bases from J, the gap between germline ends came to 14 bases.

This clone appeared a few times. The chain joins TRBV7-9 to TRBJ2-1, with D unresolved. Trimming took off 1 base at V and 15 bases at J, with 19 bases between the two ends. CDR1 is SEHNR and CDR2 is FQNEAQ in the germline V gene (reference sequence). The CDR3 is 14 amino acids. The CDR3 is CASSLGQSAVRGFF. CDR3 coding DNA: TGTGCCAGCAGCTTAGGTCAGTCGGCAGTCCGAGGGTTCTTC.

A few counts support this clone. The V and J genes are TRBV4-2 and TRBJ1-2, with D possibly TRBD1 on 5 matching bases. Per the germline V gene, CDR1 is LGHNA and CDR2 is YNFKEQ. The CDR3 runs to 15 residues. Trimming left V 0 bases short and J 4 bases short, with 12 bases between. In DNA, the CDR3 is TGTGCCAGCAGCCAAGATTGGGGCGCAAGCTATGGCTACACCTTC. Translation gives CASSQDWGASYGYTF.

This clone was seen more than once but under ten times. The chain is built from TRBV5-1 and TRBJ2-5; either TRBD1 or TRBD2 may fit D (6 bases each). Trimming took 7 bases from V and 5 from J, leaving 15 bases between them. CDR3 size: 13 residues. Germline CDR1 and CDR2: SGHRS and YFSETQ. DNA for the CDR3: TGCGCCAGCGTTTCTCCGGGGGCTGAGACCCAGTACTTC. This gives the protein CASVSPGAETQYF.

The CDR3 DNA reads TGCGCCAGCAAAACAGGGGTAGCTAACTATGGCTACACCTTC. Encoded protein: CASKTGVANYGYTF. V usage is TRBV5-1 and J usage is TRBJ1-2, with TRBD1 matching over 7 bases. Germline V CDR1 and CDR2: SGHRS, YFSETQ. V shed 6 bases and J 0 bases; nucleotides not matched to a gene: 5. This CDR3 spans 14 amino acids. The variable domain in full, with the rest retrieved from reference TRBV5-1 and TRBJ1-2, is KAGVTQTPRYLIKTRGQQVTLSCSPISGHRSVSWYQQTPGQGLQFLFEYFSETQRNKGNFPGRFSGRQFSNSRSEMNVSTLELGDSALYLCASKTGVANYGYTFGSGTRLTVV.

This chain uses TRBV12-5 with TRBJ2-3; unclear D gene. Between the trimmed V and J ends, which lost 2 bases and 0 bases, there was a span of 3 bases. Germline assignment: CDR1 LGHNT and CDR2 FRNRAP. The CDR3 runs to 13 residues. CDR3 in DNA: TGTGCTAGTGGTTTGCTGAGCACAGATACGCAGTATTTT. It codes for CASGLLSTDTQYF.